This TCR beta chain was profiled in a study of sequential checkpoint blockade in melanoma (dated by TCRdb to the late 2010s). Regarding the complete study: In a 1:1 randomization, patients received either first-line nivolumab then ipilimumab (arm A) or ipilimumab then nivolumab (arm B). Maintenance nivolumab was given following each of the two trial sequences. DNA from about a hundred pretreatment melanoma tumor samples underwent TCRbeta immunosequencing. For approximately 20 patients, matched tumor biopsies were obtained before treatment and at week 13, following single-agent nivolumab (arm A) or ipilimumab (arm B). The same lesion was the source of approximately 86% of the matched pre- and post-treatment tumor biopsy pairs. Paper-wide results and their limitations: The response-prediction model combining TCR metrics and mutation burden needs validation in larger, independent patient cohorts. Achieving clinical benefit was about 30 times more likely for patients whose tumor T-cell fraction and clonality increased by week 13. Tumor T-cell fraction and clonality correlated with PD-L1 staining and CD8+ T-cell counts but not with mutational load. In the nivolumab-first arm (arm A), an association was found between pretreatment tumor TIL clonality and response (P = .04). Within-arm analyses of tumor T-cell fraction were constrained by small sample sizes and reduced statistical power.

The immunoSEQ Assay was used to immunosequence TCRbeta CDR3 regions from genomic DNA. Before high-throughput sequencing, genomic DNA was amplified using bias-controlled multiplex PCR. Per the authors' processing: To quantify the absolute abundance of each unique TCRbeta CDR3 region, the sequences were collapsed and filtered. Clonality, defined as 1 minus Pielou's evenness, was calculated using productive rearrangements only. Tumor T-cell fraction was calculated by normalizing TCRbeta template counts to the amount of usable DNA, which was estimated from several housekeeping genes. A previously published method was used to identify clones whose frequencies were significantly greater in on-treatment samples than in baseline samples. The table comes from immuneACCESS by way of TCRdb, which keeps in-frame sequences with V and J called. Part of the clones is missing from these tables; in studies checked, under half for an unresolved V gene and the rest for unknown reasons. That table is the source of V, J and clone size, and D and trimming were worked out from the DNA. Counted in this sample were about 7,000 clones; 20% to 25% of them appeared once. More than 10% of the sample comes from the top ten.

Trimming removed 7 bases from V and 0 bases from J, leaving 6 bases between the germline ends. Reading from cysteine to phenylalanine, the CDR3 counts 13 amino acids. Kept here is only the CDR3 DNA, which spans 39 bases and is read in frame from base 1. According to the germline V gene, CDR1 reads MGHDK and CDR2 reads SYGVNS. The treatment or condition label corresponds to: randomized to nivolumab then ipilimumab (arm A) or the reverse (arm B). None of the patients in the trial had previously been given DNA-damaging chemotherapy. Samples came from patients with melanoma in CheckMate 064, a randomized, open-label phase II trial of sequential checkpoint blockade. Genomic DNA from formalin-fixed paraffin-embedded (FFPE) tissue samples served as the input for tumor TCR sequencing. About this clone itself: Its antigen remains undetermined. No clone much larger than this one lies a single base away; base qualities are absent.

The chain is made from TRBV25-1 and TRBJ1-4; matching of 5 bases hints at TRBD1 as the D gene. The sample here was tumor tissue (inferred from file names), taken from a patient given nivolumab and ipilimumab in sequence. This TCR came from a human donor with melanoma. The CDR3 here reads CASIGATNEKLFF. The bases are TGTGCCAGCATAGGGGCAACTAATGAAAAACTGTTTTTT.